Each of the 27 T cell receptor beta chains below was sequenced from the same sample in a study of early T cells in non-severe SARS-CoV-2 infection. MiXCR, run by TCRdb on the 5' RACE reads, gives a single entry per CDR3 protein. The sample shows about 50,000 distinct CDR3 sequences, about 5.3% of them seen only once. The sequences come from whole blood, collected at baseline. These receptors all come from an adult who was a healthcare worker with PCR-confirmed SARS-CoV-2 infection or an uninfected control (not recorded which).

This clonotype was picked up many times. The chain combines TRBV30 with TRBJ2-5; D might be TRBD2 (6 bases). Germline V CDR1 and CDR2: GTSNPN, SVGIG (reference sequence). V was clipped by 1 base and J by 5 bases, with 11 bases between them. The CDR3 is 13 amino acids. The CDR3 nucleotides are TGTGCCTGGAGTGGCGGGGATGGGGAGACCCAGTACTTC. This sequence encodes CAWSGGDGETQYF.

This clonotype was observed at least ten times. This chain links TRBV12-3 or TRBV12-4 with TRBJ1-5; tentative D call: TRBD1 (7 bases). The better agreement between TRBJ2-3 and the DNA end casts doubt on the J call. This CDR3 region has 13 residues. CDR3 DNA sequence: TGTGCCAGCAGAGACAGGGAGGCTCAGCCCCAGTATTTT. This gives the protein CASRDREAQPQYF.

At least ten counts were recorded for this clonotype. The V call is TRBV2, the J call TRBJ1-3; no clear D gene. The CDR3 has 13 amino acids. The V gene lost 2 bases and the J gene lost 2 bases, with 4 bases spanning the gap. Germline CDR1 and CDR2: SNHLY and FYNNEI. This CDR3 is CASSENTGNTIYF. CDR3 nucleotide sequence: TGTGCCAGCAGTGAAAACACTGGAAACACCATATATTTT.

Ten or more counts support this clonotype. V and J are TRBV3-1 and TRBJ2-7, with a weak D call TRBD1 (5 bases). Germline assignment: CDR1 LGHDT and CDR2 YNNKEL (reference sequence). V was clipped by 1 base and J by 3 bases, with 13 bases between them. The length of the CDR3 is 15 residues. The CDR3 loop reads CASSQVIGADYEQYF. CDR3 nucleotides: TGTGCCAGCAGCCAAGTTATTGGGGCGGACTACGAGCAGTACTTC.

This clonotype has at least ten counts. The rearrangement joins TRBV28 to TRBJ1-5; D not certain. V was trimmed by 7 bases and J by 2 bases, leaving 15 bases between them. The CDR3 runs 15 residues. CDR1 and CDR2 from the germline V gene are MDHEN and SYDVKM. The CDR3 DNA reads as TGTGCCAGCAAAGGAAGGATGGGTCGCAATCAGCCCCAGCATTTT. Residues: CASKGRMGRNQPQHF. Drawing the rest from reference TRBV28 and TRBJ1-5, the complete variable domain is DVKVTQSSRYLVKRTGEKVFLECVQDMDHENMFWYRQDPGLGLRLIYFSYDVKMKEKGDIPEGYSVSREKKERFSLILESASTNQTSMYLCASKGRMGRNQPQHFGDGTRLSIL.

The chain recombines TRBV5-1 with TRBJ2-7; TRBD1 matches at 7 bases. CDR1 SGHRS and CDR2 YFSETQ come from the germline V gene. The CDR3 loop spans 16 amino acids. V was clipped by 3 bases and J by 2 bases; unmatched bases: 11. CDR3 protein: CASSSRQGILAYEQYF. CDR3 in DNA: TGCGCCAGCAGCTCCCGACAGGGCATTTTAGCCTACGAGCAGTACTTC.

This clonotype has at least ten counts. The gene calls are TRBV30 and TRBJ2-1; no firm D call. CDR3 length: 14 residues. V was shortened by 2 bases and J by 0 bases, with 8 bases between the two germline ends. Germline V gene lookup returns CDR1 GTSNPN and CDR2 SVGIG (reference sequence). The DNA for the CDR3 is TGTGCCTGGAGTCCTAGGAACTCCTACAATGAGCAGTTCTTC. Translation: CAWSPRNSYNEQFF.

The chain employs TRBV27 and TRBJ2-3; D is unclear. Trimming cost V 2 bases and J 4 bases, with 7 bases left between them. In germline, CDR1 is MNHEY, CDR2 SMNVEV (reference sequence). The CDR3 has 13 residues. For the CDR3, the DNA is TGTGCCAGCAGTTTAGGTGTATCAGATACGCAGTATTTT. Translated: CASSLGVSDTQYF.

This clonotype was seen more than once but under ten times. This chain connects TRBV20-1 to TRBJ1-6, with 9 bases fitting TRBD1. Germline assignment: CDR1 DFQATT and CDR2 SNEGSKA (reference sequence). Losses at the gene ends were 3 bases for V and 7 bases for J; bases not matched to a gene: 7. There are 15 residues in the CDR3. CDR3 nucleotide sequence: TGCAGTGCTAGTCCCGCGACAGGGGGGAATTCACCCCTCCACTTT. Amino acids: CSASPATGGNSPLHF.

This chain connects TRBV12-3 or TRBV12-4 to TRBJ2-6; TRBD1 matches at 8 bases. After removal of 5 bases from V and 2 bases from J, the junction contained 5 bases not matched to a gene. This CDR3 region has 16 residues. CDR3 loop: CASSPGQGAGANVLTF. CDR3 bases: TGTGCCAGCAGTCCAGGACAGGGTGCTGGGGCCAACGTCCTGACTTTC.

This chain uses TRBV7-3 with TRBJ2-1; no firm D call. Trimming took off 5 bases at V and 8 bases at J, with 16 bases between the two ends. This CDR3 has 14 amino acids. Per the germline V gene, CDR1 is SGHTA and CDR2 is FQGTGA. The CDR3 DNA is TGTGCCAGCAGCGCCTCTTTGCTGTGGGATGAGCAGTTCTTC. The encoded protein is CASSASLLWDEQFF.

This clonotype was seen at least ten times. V gene TRBV25-1 combines with J gene TRBJ2-6; 8 bases line up with TRBD2. Looked up from germline, CDR1 is MGHDK and CDR2 is SYGVNS. Losses at the gene ends were 4 bases for V and 2 bases for J; bases not matched to a gene: 10. The CDR3 runs 18 residues. In DNA, the CDR3 is TGTGCCAGCAGTGCTGCGACTAGCGCAGATGCTGGGGCCAACGTCCTGACTTTC. Translation: CASSAATSADAGANVLTF.

The sample holds a few counts of this clonotype. The rearrangement joins TRBV20-1 to TRBJ2-7; D is perhaps TRBD2 (6 bases). CDR1 and CDR2 (germline): DFQATT, SNEGSKA (reference sequence). This CDR3 has 14 residues. The V end lost 3 bases, the J end lost 0 bases, and 12 bases lay between the germline ends. CDR3 DNA sequence: TGCAGTGCTAGCGGCGGGGTAAGCTCCTACGAGCAGTACTTC. Its translation is CSASGGVSSYEQYF.

Only a few counts were recorded for this clonotype. The rearrangement links TRBV3-1 to TRBJ2-7; D is perhaps TRBD2 (6 bases). The CDR3 has 14 residues. CDR1 and CDR2 from the germline V gene are LGHDT and YNNKEL (reference sequence). V lost 4 bases and J lost 6, with 16 bases in between. The DNA of the CDR3 is TGTGCCAGCAGCCCCCGGGGAACTAGCACCGAGCAGTACTTC. It translates to CASSPRGTSTEQYF.

This clonotype was counted ten times or more. The genes are TRBV5-1 and TRBJ2-7; TRBD1 aligns across 7 bases. The CDR3 covers 15 residues. After removal of 0 bases from V and 1 base from J, the junction contained 4 bases not matched to a gene. The V gene's germline CDR1 is SGHRS and CDR2 YFSETQ. The CDR3 sequence is CASSLVGTESYEQYF. For the CDR3, the DNA is TGCGCCAGCAGCTTGGTAGGGACAGAATCCTACGAGCAGTACTTC.

This clonotype has a count of ten or more. The rearrangement joins TRBV15 to TRBJ1-2, with D possibly matching TRBD1 (5 bases). The CDR3 has 15 residues. Germline V gene data show CDR1 as LNHNV and CDR2 as YYDKDF (reference sequence). V was trimmed by 0 bases and J by 4 bases, leaving 12 bases between them. CDR3 sequence reads: CATSRDGSGSYGYTF. DNA of the CDR3: TGTGCCACCAGCAGAGATGGTTCAGGGAGCTATGGCTACACCTTC.

This clonotype came up many times. V usage is TRBV7-9 and J usage is TRBJ2-7; D gene unclear. From germline, CDR1 is SEHNR and CDR2 FQNEAQ (reference sequence). This CDR3 has 12 residues. V dropped 3 bases and J dropped 6 bases, with 9 bases sitting between them. The CDR3 region is CASSLGSAEQYF. CDR3 DNA sequence: TGTGCCAGCAGCTTGGGATCGGCCGAGCAGTACTTC.

This clonotype has at least ten counts. This rearrangement joins TRBV4-1 to TRBJ2-6; no definite D call. Germline V gene sequence: CDR1 MGHRA, CDR2 YSYEKL. This CDR3 has 18 amino acids. V lost 4 bases, J lost 2 bases, and 18 bases lay in between. In DNA form, the CDR3 reads TGCGCCAGCAGCCGGGATTCCGTACTTAGAACTGGGGCCAACGTCCTGACTTTC. As protein: CASSRDSVLRTGANVLTF.

This clonotype occurred many times. CDR3 protein: CASSRGRDTQYF. For the CDR3, the DNA is TGTGCCAGCTCAAGGGGGCGTGATACGCAGTATTTT. The chain links TRBV18 to TRBJ2-3, with 7 bases lining up with TRBD1. Germline-derived CDR1 and CDR2 are KGHSH and LQKENI. The V gene end was trimmed by 5 bases and the J gene end by 6 bases; junction bases not matched to a gene: 2. CDR3 length equals 12 residues.

This clonotype has more than one count but fewer than ten. The chain is built from TRBV7-2 and TRBJ2-7, with D hard to call. Germline assignment: CDR1 SGHTA and CDR2 FQGNSA. The length of the CDR3 is 13 residues. The V end was cut by 5 bases, the J end by 3 bases, with 11 bases between. DNA of the CDR3: TGTGCCAGCAGCCCCCACAGCGACTACGAGCAGTACTTC. Amino acids: CASSPHSDYEQYF.

Many counts were recorded for this clonotype. This chain uses TRBV30 with TRBJ1-1, with D unclear. Germline lookup yields CDR1 GTSNPN and CDR2 SVGIG (reference sequence). Deletions cut 3 bases from V and 2 bases from J, with 10 bases between. The CDR3 extends over 13 amino acids. CDR3 DNA: TGTGCCTGGAGGCCGGGAACCAACACTGAAGCTTTCTTT. Translated, it gives CAWRPGTNTEAFF. The full variable domain, rest sourced from reference TRBV30 and TRBJ1-1, is SQTIHQWPATLVQPVGSPLSLECTVEGTSNPNLYWYRQAAGRGLQLLFYSVGIGQISSEVPQNLSASRPQDRQFILSSKKLLLSDSGFYLCAWRPGTNTEAFFGQGTRLTVV.

In this sample, this clonotype turned up a few times. A much more abundant neighbour one base away suggests this may be a read error. This chain links TRBV21-1 with TRBJ2-4; the table assigns TRBD2, which was not confirmed against the DNA. TRBV21-1 is a pseudogene. The CDR3 sequence is 11 residues long. The CDR3 region has the DNA TGTGCCAGCAGGCGGGTAAACATTCGGTACTTC. Translation gives CASRRVNIRYF.

This clonotype occurred many times. The chain uses TRBV10-3 and TRBJ1-4, with D uncertain. V lost 4 bases, J lost 4 bases, and 10 bases lay in between. Germline assignment: CDR1 ENHRY and CDR2 SYGVKD. CDR3 length equals 14 residues. The CDR3 sequence: CAISGTANNEKLFF. CDR3 coding DNA: TGTGCCATCAGTGGGACTGCTAATAATGAAAAACTGTTTTTT.

In regard to this clonotype: A read error may be the cause here, since a much bigger clone is one base away. The V and J genes are TRBV6-1 and TRBJ1-5; D gene unclear. From germline, CDR1 is MNHNS and CDR2 SASEGT. The CDR3 runs to 14 residues. CDR3: CASSEWGSHHPQHF. For the CDR3, the DNA is TGTGCCAGCAGTGAATGGGGATCCCATCATCCCCAGCATTTT.

This clonotype was found many times. The V and J genes are TRBV20-1 and TRBJ2-2; 7 bases are a match to TRBD2. CDR1 DFQATT and CDR2 SNEGSKA come from the germline V gene (reference sequence). V trimming: 6 bases; J trimming: 2 bases; junction bases outside the gene matches: 12. The CDR3 is 16 residues long. The CDR3 sequence: CSAHPGGFQNTGELFF. In DNA, the CDR3 is TGCAGTGCCCATCCGGGGGGATTTCAAAACACCGGGGAGCTGTTTTTT.

This clonotype was detected ten times or more. V and J are TRBV5-1 and TRBJ1-1; perhaps TRBD1 as D (6 bases). V was pared by 3 bases and J by 8 bases, with 11 bases between. This CDR3 has 12 residues. CDR1 SGHRS and CDR2 YFSETQ come from the germline V gene. This CDR3 reads CASSWLQGEAFF. CDR3 coding DNA: TGCGCCAGCAGCTGGTTGCAGGGGGAAGCTTTCTTT.

This clonotype appeared many times. This rearrangement joins TRBV20-1 to TRBJ2-7, with 7 bases that match TRBD1. Germline V gene data show CDR1 as DFQATT and CDR2 as SNEGSKA (reference sequence). Trimming cost V 6 bases and J 7 bases; bases outside gene matches: 12. This CDR3 is 13 amino acids long. CDR3 nucleotides: TGCAGTGCCCTCCGGGCAGGGGGACAAGAGCAGTACTTC. Its translation is CSALRAGGQEQYF.